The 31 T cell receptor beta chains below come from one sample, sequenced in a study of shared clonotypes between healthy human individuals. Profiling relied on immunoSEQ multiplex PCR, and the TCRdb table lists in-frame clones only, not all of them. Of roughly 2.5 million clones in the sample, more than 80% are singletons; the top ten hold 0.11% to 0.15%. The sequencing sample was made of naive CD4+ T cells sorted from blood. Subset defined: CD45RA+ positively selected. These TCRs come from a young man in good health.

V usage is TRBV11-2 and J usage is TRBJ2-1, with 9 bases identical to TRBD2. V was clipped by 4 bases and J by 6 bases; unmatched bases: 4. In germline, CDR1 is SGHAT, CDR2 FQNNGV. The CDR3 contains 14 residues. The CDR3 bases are TGTGCCAGCAGCTCACAGGGACTAGCCAATGAGCAGTTCTTC. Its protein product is CASSSQGLANEQFF.

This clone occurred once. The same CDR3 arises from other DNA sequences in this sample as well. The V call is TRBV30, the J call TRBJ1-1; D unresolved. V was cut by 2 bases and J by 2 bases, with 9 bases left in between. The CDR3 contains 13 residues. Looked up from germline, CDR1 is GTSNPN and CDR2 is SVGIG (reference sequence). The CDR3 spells CAWSRQLNTEAFF. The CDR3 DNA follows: TGTGCCTGGAGTAGGCAGCTCAACACTGAAGCTTTCTTT.

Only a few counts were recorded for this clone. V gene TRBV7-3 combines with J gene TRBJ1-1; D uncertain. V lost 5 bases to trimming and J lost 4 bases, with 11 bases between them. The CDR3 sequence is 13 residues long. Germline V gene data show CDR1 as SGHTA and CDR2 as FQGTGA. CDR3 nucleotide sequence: TGTGCCAGCAGCCCGATTGTCGGCACTGAAGCTTTCTTT. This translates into CASSPIVGTEAFF.

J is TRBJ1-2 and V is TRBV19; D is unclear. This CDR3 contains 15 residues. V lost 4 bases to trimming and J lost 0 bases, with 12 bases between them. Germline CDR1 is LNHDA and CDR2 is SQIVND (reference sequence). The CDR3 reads CASSTLTVANYGYTF. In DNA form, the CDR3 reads TGTGCCAGTAGTACCTTGACGGTAGCTAACTATGGCTACACCTTC. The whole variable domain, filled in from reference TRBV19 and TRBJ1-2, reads DGGITQSPKYLFRKEGQNVTLSCEQNLNHDAMYWYRQDPGQGLRLIYYSQIVNDFQKGDIAEGYSVSREKKESFPLTVTSAQKNPTAFYLCASSTLTVANYGYTFGSGTRLTVV.

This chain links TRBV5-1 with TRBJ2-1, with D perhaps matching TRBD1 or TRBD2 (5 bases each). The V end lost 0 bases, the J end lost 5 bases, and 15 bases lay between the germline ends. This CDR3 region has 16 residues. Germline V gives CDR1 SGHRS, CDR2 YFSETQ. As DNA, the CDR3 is TGCGCCAGCAGCTTGGACTCCGGGACCGTCCACAATGAGCAGTTCTTC. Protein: CASSLDSGTVHNEQFF.

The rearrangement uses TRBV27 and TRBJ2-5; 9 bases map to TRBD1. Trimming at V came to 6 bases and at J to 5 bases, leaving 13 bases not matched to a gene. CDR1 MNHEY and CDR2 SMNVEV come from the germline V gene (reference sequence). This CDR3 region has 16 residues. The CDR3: CASRTIGQGLRETQYF. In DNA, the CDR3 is TGTGCCAGCAGAACCATCGGACAGGGGCTAAGGGAGACCCAGTACTTC.

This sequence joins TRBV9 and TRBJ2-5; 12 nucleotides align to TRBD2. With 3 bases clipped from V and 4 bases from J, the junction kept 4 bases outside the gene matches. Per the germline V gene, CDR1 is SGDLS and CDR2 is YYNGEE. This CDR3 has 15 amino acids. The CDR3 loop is CASSASGRAGETQYF. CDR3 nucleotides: TGTGCCAGCAGCGCTAGCGGGAGGGCCGGAGAGACCCAGTACTTC. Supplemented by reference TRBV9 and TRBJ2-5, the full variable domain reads DSGVTQTPKHLITATGQRVTLRCSPRSGDLSVYWYQQSLDQGLQFLIQYYNGEERAKGNILERFSAQQFPDLHSELNLSSLELGDSALYFCASSASGRAGETQYFGPGTRLLVL.

The CDR3 loop is CASTRDGSEQYF. In nucleotides, the CDR3 is TGTGCCAGCACCCGGGACGGCAGCGAGCAGTACTTC. The chain has TRBV2 and TRBJ2-7; TRBD1 or TRBD2 may be the D gene (5 bases each). The CDR3 runs to 12 residues. V dropped 7 bases and J dropped 6 bases, with 13 bases sitting between them. The germline V gene has CDR1 SNHLY and CDR2 FYNNEI.

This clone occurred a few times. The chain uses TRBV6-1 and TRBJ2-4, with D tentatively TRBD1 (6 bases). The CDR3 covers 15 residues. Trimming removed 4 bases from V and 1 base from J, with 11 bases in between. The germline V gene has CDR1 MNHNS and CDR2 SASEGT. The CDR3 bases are TGTGCCAGCAGTGTGATAGGGGGTGCCAAAAACATTCAGTACTTC. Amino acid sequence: CASSVIGGAKNIQYF.

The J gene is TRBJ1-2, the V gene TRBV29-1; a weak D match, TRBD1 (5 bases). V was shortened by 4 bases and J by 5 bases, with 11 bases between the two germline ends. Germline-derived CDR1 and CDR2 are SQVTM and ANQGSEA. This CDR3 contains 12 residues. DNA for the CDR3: TGCAGCGTTGGGGGGTTTTTATATGGCTACACCTTC. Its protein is CSVGGFLYGYTF.

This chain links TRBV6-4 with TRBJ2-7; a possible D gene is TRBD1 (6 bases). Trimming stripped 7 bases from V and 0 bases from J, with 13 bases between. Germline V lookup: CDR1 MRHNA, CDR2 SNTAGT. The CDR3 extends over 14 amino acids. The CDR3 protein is CASKEAGVSYEQYF. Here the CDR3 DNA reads TGTGCCAGCAAGGAGGCAGGGGTCTCCTACGAGCAGTACTTC.

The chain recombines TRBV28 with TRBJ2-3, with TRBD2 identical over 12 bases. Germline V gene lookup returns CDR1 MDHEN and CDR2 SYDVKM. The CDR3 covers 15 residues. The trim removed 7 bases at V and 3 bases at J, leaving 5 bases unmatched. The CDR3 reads CASMTLAGGTDTQYF. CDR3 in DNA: TGTGCCAGCATGACACTAGCGGGGGGTACAGATACGCAGTATTTT.

The CDR3 bases are TGTGCCAGCAGCTTAATAGGGGGGGCCTCCTCCTACAATGAGCAGTTCTTC. This gives the protein CASSLIGGASSYNEQFF. The V call is TRBV7-8, the J call TRBJ2-1; TRBD2 is a possible D gene (7 bases). The germline V gene has CDR1 SGHVS and CDR2 FQNEAQ. The ends were cut back, 2 bases at V and 0 bases at J, with 14 bases in the middle. The CDR3 runs 17 residues.

This chain's CDR3 is CASSLERRSTDTQYF. The CDR3 DNA follows: TGCGCCAGCAGCTTGGAGAGGAGAAGCACAGATACGCAGTATTTT. The rearrangement uses TRBV5-1 and TRBJ2-3, with D unclear. CDR3 length: 15 residues. Germline CDR1 reads SGHRS; CDR2 reads YFSETQ. Trimming took off 0 bases at V and 0 bases at J, with 8 bases between the two ends.

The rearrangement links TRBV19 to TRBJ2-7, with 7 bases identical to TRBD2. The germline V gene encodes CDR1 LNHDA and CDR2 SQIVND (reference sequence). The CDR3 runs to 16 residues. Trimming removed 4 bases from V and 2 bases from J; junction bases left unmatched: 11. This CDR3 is CASSKIGEGLTYEQYF. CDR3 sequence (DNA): TGTGCCAGTAGTAAAATAGGGGAGGGCCTGACCTACGAGCAGTACTTC.

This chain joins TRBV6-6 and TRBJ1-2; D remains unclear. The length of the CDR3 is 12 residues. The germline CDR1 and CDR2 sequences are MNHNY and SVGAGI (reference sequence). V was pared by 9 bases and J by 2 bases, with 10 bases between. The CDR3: CASRRENYGYTF. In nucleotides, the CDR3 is TGTGCCAGTCGGAGGGAAAACTATGGCTACACCTTC.

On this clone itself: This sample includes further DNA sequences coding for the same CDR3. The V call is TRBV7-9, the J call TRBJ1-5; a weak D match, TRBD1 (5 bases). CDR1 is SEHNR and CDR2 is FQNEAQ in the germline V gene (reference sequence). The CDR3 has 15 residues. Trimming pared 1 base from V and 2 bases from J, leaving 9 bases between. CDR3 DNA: TGTGCCAGCAGCTTAGAGGGAGGGGGCAATCAGCCCCAGCATTTT. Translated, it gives CASSLEGGGNQPQHF.

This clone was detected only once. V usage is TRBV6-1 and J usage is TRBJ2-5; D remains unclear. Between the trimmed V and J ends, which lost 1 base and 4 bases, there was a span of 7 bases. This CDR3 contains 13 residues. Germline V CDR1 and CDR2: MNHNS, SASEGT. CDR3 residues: CASSEEFGETQYF. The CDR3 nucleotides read TGTGCCAGCAGTGAAGAGTTCGGAGAGACCCAGTACTTC.

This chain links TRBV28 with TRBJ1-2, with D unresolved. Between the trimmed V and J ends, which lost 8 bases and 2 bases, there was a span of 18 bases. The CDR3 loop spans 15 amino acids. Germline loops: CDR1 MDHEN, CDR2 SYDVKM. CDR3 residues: CASCTYDGSNYGYTF. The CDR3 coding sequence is TGTGCCAGCTGCACATACGACGGGTCCAACTATGGCTACACCTTC.

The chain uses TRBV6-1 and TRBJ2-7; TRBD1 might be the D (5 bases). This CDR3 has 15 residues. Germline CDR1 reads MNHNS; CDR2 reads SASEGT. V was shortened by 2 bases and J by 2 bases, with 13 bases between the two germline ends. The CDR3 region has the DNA TGTGCCAGCAGTGAATGGGGCGCCCCCCCCTACGAGCAGTACTTC. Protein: CASSEWGAPPYEQYF.

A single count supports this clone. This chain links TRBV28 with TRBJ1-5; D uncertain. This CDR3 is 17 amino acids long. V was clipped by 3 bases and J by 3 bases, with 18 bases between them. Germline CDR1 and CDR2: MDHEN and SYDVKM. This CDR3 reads CASSFTRNGVLNQPQHF. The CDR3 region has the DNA TGTGCCAGCAGTTTCACCAGGAACGGGGTTCTCAATCAGCCCCAGCATTTT.

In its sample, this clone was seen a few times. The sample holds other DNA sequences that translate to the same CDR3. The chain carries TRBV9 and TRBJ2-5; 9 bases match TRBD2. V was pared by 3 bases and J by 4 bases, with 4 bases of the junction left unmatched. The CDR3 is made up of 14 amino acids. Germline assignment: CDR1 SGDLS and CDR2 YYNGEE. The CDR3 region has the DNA TGTGCCAGCAGCGCGGGACTAGCCGGAGAGACCCAGTACTTC. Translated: CASSAGLAGETQYF.

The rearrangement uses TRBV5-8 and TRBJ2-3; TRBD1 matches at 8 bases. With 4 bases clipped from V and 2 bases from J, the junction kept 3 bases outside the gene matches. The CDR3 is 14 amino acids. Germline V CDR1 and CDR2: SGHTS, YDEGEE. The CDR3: CASSRQGPTDTQYF. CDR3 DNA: TGTGCCAGCAGCCGACAGGGGCCCACAGATACGCAGTATTTT.

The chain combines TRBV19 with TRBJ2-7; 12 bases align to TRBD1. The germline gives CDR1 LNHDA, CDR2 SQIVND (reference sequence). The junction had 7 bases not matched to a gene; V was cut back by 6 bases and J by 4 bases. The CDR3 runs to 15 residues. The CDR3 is CASSLLGQGAYEQYF. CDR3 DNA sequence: TGTGCCAGTAGCCTCCTGGGACAGGGGGCATACGAGCAGTACTTC.

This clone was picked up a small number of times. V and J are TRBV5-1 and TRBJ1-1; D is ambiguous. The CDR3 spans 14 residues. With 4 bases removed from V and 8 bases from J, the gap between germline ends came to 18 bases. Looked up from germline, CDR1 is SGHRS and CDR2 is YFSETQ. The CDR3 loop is CASSGERWSGEAFF. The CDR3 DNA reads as TGCGCCAGCAGCGGGGAAAGGTGGAGTGGGGAAGCTTTCTTT.

CDR3 nucleotide sequence: TGTGCCAGCAGCCAGGAAACAGGGTGGGGAGGCGGCTACACCTTC. Translation: CASSQETGWGGGYTF. The gene calls are TRBV4-2 and TRBJ1-2, with D maybe TRBD1 (6 bases). The V gene's germline CDR1 is LGHNA and CDR2 YNFKEQ. Trimming removed 3 bases at V and 8 bases at J, with 19 bases between. This CDR3 has 15 residues.

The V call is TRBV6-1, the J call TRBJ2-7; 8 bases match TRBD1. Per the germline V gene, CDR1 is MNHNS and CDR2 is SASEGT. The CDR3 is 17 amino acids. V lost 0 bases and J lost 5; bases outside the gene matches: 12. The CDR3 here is CASSEAKFVRGLDEQYF. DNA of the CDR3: TGTGCCAGCAGTGAAGCAAAGTTCGTCAGGGGGCTGGACGAGCAGTACTTC.

The CDR3 loop reads CASSPSGVHNEQFF. CDR3 bases: TGTGCCAGCAGTCCCAGCGGGGTTCACAATGAGCAGTTCTTC. This rearrangement joins TRBV6-1 to TRBJ2-1, with 7 bases fitting TRBD2. This CDR3 comprises 14 residues. V trimming: 5 bases; J trimming: 5 bases; junction bases outside the gene matches: 6. Germline V CDR1 and CDR2: MNHNS, SASEGT.

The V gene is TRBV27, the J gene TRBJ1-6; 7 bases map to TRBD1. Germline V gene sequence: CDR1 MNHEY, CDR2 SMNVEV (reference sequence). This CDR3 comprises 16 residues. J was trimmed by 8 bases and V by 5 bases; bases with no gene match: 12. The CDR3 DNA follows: TGTGCCAGCAGTCTAAGACTGACAGGGATGGATTCACCCCTCCACTTT. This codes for CASSLRLTGMDSPLHF.

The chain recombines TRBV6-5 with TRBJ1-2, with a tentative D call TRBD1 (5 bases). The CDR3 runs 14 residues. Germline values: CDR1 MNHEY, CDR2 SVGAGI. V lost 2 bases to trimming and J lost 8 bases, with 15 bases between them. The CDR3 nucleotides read TGTGCCAGCAGTTACACTCAAGGGGTCGGAGGCTACACCTTC. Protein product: CASSYTQGVGGYTF.

CDR3 sequence reads: CASSPPWGEQFF. The DNA of the CDR3 is TGTGCCAGCTCACCCCCGTGGGGGGAGCAGTTCTTC. The chain recombines TRBV18 with TRBJ2-1; D is perhaps TRBD1 or TRBD2 (5 bases each). CDR1 and CDR2 (germline): KGHSH, LQKENI. The CDR3 totals 12 residues. The V and J ends lost 3 bases and 10 bases respectively, with 10 bases between them. Filled out from reference TRBV18 and TRBJ2-1, the complete variable domain reads NAGVMQNPRHLVRRRGQEARLRCSPMKGHSHVYWYRQLPEEGLKFMVYLQKENIIDESGMPKERFSAEFPKEGPSILRIQQVVRGDSAAYFCASSPPWGEQFFGPGTRLTVL.